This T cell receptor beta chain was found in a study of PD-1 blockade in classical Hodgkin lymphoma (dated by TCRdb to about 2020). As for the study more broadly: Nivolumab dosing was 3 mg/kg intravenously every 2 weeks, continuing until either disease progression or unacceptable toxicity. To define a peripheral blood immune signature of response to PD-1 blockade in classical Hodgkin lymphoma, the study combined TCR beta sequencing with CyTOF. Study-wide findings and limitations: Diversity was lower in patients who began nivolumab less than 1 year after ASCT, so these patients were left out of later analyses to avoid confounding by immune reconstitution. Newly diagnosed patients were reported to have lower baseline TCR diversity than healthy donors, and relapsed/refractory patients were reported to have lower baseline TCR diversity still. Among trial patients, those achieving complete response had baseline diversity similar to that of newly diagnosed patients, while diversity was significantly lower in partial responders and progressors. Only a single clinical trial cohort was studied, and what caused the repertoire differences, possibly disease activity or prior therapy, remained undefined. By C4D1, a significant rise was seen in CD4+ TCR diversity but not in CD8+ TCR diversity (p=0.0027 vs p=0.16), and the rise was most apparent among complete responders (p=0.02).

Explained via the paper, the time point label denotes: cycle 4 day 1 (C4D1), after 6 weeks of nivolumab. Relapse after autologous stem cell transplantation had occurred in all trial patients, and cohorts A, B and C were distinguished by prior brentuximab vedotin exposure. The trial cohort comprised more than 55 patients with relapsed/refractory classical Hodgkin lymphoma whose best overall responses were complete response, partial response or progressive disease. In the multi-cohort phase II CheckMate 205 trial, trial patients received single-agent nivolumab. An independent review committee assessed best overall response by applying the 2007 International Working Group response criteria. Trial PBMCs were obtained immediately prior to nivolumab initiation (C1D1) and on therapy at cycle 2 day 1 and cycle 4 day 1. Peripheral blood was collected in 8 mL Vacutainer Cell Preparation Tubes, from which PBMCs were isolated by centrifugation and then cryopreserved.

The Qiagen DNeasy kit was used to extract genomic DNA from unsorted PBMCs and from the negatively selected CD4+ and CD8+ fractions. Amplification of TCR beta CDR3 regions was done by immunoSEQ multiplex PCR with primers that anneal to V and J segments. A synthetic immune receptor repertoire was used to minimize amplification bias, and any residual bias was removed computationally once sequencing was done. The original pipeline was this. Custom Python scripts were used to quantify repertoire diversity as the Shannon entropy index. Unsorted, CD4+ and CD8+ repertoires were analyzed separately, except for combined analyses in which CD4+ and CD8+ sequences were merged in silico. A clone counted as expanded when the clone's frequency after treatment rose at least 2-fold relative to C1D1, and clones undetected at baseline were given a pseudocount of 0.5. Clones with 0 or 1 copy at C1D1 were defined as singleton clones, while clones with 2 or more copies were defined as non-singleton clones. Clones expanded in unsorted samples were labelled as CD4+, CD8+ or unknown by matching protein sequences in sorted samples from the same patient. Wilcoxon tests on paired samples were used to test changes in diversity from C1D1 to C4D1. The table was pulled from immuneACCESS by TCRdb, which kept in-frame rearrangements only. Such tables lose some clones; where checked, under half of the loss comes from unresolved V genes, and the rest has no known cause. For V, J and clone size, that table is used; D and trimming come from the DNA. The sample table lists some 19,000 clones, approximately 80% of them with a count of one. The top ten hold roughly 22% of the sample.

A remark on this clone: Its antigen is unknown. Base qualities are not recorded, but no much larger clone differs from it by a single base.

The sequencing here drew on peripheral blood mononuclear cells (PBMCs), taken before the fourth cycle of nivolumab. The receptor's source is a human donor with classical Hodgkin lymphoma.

The CDR3: CASSTGQGSNYGYTF. The sequenced DNA is TGTGCCAGTAGTACCGGACAGGGTTCTAACTATGGCTACACCTTC. The rearranged segments are TRBV19 and TRBJ1-2; the central 8 bases match TRBD1. The germline V end is reduced by 4 bases and the J end by 0 bases; junction bases left unmatched: 4. Including the terminal cysteine and phenylalanine, the CDR3 comprises 15 residues. Just CDR3 DNA is preserved here, 45 bases in frame from base 1. The germline V gene encodes CDR1 LNHDA and CDR2 SQIVND (reference sequence).